A single sample gave rise to the 9 T cell receptor beta chains below, sequenced in a study of chemoradiotherapy in HPV16-positive cancers. Here immunoSEQ multiplex PCR was the method, and the copy in TCRdb shows in-frame clones only, minus some. The table has around 29,000 clones, about 89% seen once. This specimen consisted of blood, obtained from a patient who underwent chemoradiotherapy. The receptors were sampled from a human donor with HPV-associated anogenital cancer.

This clone came up once. The rearrangement joins TRBV7-4 to TRBJ1-6, with a weak D call TRBD1 (6 bases). The CDR3 sequence is 15 residues long. The V and J ends lost 0 bases and 7 bases respectively, with 10 bases between them. Germline V gene data show CDR1 as SGHVT and CDR2 as SQSDAQ. The CDR3 here is CASSLAARGNSPLHF. The CDR3 DNA reads TGTGCCAGCAGCTTAGCAGCGAGGGGGAATTCACCCCTCCACTTT.

The genes are TRBV7-6 and TRBJ2-7; 11 bases align to TRBD1. The length of the CDR3 is 17 residues. The germline gives CDR1 SGHVS, CDR2 FNYEAQ. The V and J ends lost 6 bases and 0 bases, in that order; junction bases with no gene match: 10. This CDR3 reads CASSPGTGGDSSYEQYF. The CDR3 nucleotides read TGTGCCAGCAGTCCCGGGACAGGGGGGGATAGCTCCTACGAGCAGTACTTC.

The rearrangement links TRBV11-3 to TRBJ2-2, with D tentatively TRBD1 (6 bases). CDR3 length: 14 amino acids. V was clipped by 5 bases and J by 7 bases, with 14 bases between them. Germline V CDR1 and CDR2: SGHNT, YENEEA. The CDR3 nucleotides are TGTGCCAGCAGCAACAGGGTAACAGACGGGGAGCTGTTTTTT. It translates to CASSNRVTDGELFF.

The chain joins TRBV29-1 to TRBJ2-7, with D perhaps TRBD1 or TRBD2 (5 bases each). CDR1 is SQVTM, CDR2 ANQGSEA, per germline. V was trimmed by 5 bases and J by 2 bases, leaving 10 bases between them. The CDR3 is 12 residues long. CDR3 nucleotides: TGCAGCGTTAGACGGGGCGCCTACGAGCAGTACTTC. Amino acids: CSVRRGAYEQYF.

V gene TRBV5-1 combines with J gene TRBJ1-2, with D possibly being TRBD1 (5 bases). The V end lost 0 bases, the J end lost 4 bases, and 16 bases lay between the germline ends. There are 16 residues in the CDR3. CDR1 and CDR2 from the germline V gene are SGHRS and YFSETQ. CDR3: CASSLAQAAGTYGYTF. The CDR3 DNA is TGCGCCAGCAGCTTGGCCCAGGCGGCGGGGACCTATGGCTACACCTTC.

The rearrangement joins TRBV9 to TRBJ2-7; possibly TRBD1 for D (6 bases). Germline-derived CDR1 and CDR2 are SGDLS and YYNGEE. The CDR3 loop spans 15 amino acids. V gave up 4 bases and J gave up 1 base, with 15 bases separating them. CDR3 protein: CASSPGQIPSYEQYF. CDR3 DNA: TGTGCCAGCAGCCCTGGACAGATTCCTTCCTACGAGCAGTACTTC.

The genes are TRBV4-1 and TRBJ2-3, with a tentative D call TRBD2 (5 bases). V lost 0 bases and J lost 0, with 7 bases in between. The CDR3 consists of 15 residues. Germline CDR1 and CDR2: MGHRA and YSYEKL. The CDR3 sequence: CASSQDRTSTDTQYF. DNA for the CDR3: TGCGCCAGCAGCCAAGATCGGACTAGCACAGATACGCAGTATTTT.

CDR3 DNA: TGTGCCAGCAGCTTAGGAAGGGGAACGTCAACAGATACGCAGTATTTT. It specifies CASSLGRGTSTDTQYF. The genes are TRBV7-8 and TRBJ2-3, with D maybe TRBD1 (5 bases). The length of the CDR3 is 16 residues. The germline CDR1 and CDR2 sequences are SGHVS and FQNEAQ. Between the trimmed V and J ends, which lost 1 base and 3 bases, there was a span of 14 bases. The full variable domain, completed using reference TRBV7-8 and TRBJ2-3, is GAGVSQSPRYKVAKRGQDVALRCDPISGHVSLFWYQQALGQGPEFLTYFQNEAQLDKSGLPSDRFFAERPEGSVSTLKIQRTQQEDSAVYLCASSLGRGTSTDTQYFGPGTRLTVL.

This chain links TRBV2 with TRBJ2-7; D ambiguous. The CDR3 has 12 residues. Germline loops: CDR1 SNHLY, CDR2 FYNNEI. V lost 3 bases and J lost 3, with 6 bases in between. The CDR3 reads CASSEAVYEQYF. DNA for the CDR3: TGTGCCAGCAGTGAGGCAGTCTACGAGCAGTACTTC.